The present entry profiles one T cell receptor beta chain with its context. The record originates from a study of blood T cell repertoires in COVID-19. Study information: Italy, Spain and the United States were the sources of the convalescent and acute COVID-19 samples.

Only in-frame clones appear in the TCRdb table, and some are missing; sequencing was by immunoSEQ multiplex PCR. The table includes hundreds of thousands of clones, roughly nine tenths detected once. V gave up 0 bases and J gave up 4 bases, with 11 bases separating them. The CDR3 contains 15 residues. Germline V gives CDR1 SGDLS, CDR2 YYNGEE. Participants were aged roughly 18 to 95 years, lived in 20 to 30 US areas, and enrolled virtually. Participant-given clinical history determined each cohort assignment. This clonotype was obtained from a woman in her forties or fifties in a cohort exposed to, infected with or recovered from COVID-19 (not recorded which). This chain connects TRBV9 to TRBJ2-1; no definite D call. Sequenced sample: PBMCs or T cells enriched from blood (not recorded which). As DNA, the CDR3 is TGTGCCAGCAGCGTAGGAACGGTCCAATACAATGAGCAGTTCTTC. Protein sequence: CASSVGTVQYNEQFF. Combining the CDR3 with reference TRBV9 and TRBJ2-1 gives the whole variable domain DSGVTQTPKHLITATGQRVTLRCSPRSGDLSVYWYQQSLDQGLQFLIQYYNGEERAKGNILERFSAQQFPDLHSELNLSSLELGDSALYFCASSVGTVQYNEQFFGPGTRLTVL.